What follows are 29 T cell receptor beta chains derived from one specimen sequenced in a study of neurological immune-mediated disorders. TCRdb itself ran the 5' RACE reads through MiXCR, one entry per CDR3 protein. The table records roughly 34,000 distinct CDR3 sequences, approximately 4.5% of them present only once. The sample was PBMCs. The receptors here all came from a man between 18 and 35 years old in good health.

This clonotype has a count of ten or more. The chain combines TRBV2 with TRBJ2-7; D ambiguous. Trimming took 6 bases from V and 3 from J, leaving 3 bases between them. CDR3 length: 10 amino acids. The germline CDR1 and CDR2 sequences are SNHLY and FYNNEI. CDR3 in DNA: TGTGCCAGCAGCAACTACGAGCAGTACTTC. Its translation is CASSNYEQYF.

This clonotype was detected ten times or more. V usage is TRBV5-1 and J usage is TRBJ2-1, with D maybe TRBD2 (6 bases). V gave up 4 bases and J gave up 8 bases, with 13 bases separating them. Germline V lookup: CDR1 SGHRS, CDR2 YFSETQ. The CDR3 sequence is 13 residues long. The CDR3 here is CASSEGWGDEQFF. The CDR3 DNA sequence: TGCGCCAGCAGCGAAGGGTGGGGGGATGAGCAGTTCTTC.

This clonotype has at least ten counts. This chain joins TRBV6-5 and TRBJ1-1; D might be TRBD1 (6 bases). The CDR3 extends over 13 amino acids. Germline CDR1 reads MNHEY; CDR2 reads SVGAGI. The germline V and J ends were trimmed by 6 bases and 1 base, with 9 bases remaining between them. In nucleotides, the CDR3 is TGTGCCAGCAGCCAGGGGAGGAACACTGAAGCTTTCTTT. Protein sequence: CASSQGRNTEAFF.

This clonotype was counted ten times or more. The CDR3 is CASSLGGSYTGELFF. The CDR3 DNA follows: TGTGCCAGCAGCTTAGGGGGCAGCTACACCGGGGAGCTGTTTTTT. The J gene is TRBJ2-2, the V gene TRBV7-2, with a possible D match to TRBD1 (5 bases). The CDR3 extends over 15 amino acids. Trimming shortened V by 1 base and J by 3 bases, and 9 bases separated the two germline ends. Germline values: CDR1 SGHTA, CDR2 FQGNSA.

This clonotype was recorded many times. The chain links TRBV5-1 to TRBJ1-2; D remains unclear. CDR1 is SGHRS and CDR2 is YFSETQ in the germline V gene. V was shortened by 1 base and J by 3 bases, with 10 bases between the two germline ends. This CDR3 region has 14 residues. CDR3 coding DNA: TGCGCCAGCAGCTTGAACAGAGGATACTATGGCTACACCTTC. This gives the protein CASSLNRGYYGYTF.

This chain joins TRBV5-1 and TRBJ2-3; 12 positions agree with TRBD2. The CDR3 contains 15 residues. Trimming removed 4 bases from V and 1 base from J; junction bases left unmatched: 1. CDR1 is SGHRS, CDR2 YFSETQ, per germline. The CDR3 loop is CASSRTSGGTDTQYF. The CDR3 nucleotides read TGCGCCAGCAGCCGGACTAGCGGGGGCACAGATACGCAGTATTTT.

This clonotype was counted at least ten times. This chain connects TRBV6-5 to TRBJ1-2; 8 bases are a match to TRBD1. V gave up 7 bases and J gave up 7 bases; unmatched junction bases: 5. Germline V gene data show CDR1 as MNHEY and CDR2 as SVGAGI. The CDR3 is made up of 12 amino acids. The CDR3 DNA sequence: TGTGCCAGCATTAACGACAGGGGTGGCTACACCTTC. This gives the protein CASINDRGGYTF.

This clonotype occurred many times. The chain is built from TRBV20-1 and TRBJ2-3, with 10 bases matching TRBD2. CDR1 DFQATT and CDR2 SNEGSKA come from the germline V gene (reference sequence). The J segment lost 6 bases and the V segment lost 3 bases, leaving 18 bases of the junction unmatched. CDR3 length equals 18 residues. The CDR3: CSASPPAGSGGVGDTQYF. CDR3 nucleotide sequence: TGCAGTGCTAGTCCCCCGGCGGGAAGCGGGGGGGTTGGGGATACGCAGTATTTT.

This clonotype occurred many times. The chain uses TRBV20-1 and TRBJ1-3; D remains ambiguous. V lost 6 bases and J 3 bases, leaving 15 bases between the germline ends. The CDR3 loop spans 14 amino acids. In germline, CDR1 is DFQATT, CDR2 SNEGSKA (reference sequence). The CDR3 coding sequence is TGCAGTGCCATCCCCACGAGTCGTGGAAACACCATATATTTT. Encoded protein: CSAIPTSRGNTIYF.

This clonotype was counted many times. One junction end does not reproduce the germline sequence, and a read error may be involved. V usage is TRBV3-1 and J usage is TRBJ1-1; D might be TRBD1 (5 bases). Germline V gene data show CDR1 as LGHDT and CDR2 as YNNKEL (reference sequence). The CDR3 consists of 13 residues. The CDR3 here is CASSQAISHGGVF. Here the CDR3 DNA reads TGTGCCAGCAGCCAAGCTATAAGTCACGGGGGGGTCTTT.

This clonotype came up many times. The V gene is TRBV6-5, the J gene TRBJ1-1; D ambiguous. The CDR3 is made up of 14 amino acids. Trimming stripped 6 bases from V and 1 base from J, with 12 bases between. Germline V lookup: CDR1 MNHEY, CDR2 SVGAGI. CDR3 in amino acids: CASSPGRENTEAFF. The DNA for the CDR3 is TGTGCCAGCAGCCCGGGGAGGGAGAACACTGAAGCTTTCTTT.

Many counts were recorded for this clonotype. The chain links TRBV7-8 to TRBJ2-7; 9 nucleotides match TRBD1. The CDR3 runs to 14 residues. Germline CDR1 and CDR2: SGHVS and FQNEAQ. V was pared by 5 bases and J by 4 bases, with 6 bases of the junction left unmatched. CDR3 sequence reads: CASSPPGQGYEQYF. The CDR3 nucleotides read TGTGCCAGCAGCCCTCCGGGACAGGGTTACGAGCAGTACTTC.

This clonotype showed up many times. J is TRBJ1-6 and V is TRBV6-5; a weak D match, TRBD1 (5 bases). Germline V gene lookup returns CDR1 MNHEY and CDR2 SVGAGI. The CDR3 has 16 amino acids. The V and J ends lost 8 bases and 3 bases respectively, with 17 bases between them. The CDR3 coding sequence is TGTGCCAGCGGGAGGGACGCAAGCCTCTATAATTCACCCCTCCACTTT. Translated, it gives CASGRDASLYNSPLHF.

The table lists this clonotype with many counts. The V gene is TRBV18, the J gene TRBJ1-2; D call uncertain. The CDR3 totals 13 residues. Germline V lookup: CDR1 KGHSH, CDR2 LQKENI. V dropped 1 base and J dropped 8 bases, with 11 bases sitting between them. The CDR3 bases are TGTGCCAGCTCACCACTAAAGGGCGACGGCTACACCTTC. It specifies CASSPLKGDGYTF.

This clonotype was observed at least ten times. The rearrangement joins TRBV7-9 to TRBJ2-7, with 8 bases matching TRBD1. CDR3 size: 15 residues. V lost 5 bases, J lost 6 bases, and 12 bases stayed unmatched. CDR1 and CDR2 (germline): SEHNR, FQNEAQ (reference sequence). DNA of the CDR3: TGTGCCAGCAGCCCTGGACAGGGTCTTTATGGCGAGCAGTACTTC. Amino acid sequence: CASSPGQGLYGEQYF.

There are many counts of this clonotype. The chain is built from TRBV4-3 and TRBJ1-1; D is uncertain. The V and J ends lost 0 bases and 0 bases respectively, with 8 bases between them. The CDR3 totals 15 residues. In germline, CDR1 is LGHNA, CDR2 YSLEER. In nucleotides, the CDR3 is TGCGCCAGCAGCCAAGAAGAAGGCGTGAACACTGAAGCTTTCTTT. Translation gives CASSQEEGVNTEAFF.

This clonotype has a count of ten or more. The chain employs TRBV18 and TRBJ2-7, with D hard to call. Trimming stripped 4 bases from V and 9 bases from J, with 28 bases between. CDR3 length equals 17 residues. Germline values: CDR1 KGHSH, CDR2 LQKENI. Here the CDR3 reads CASSLTDMSANNVLQYF. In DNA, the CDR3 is TGTGCCAGCTCACTGACCGACATGTCAGCGAATAATGTTCTGCAGTACTTC.

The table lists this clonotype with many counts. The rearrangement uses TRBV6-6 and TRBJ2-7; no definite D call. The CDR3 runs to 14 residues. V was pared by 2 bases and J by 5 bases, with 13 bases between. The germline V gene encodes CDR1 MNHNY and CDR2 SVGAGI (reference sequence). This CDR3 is CASSYGQIDHEQYF. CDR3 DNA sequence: TGTGCCAGCAGTTACGGGCAAATCGATCACGAGCAGTACTTC.

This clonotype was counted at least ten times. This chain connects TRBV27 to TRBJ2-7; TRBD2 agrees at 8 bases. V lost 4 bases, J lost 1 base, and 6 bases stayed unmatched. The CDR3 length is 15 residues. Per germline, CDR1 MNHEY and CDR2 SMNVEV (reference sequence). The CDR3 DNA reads TGTGCCAGCAGTTCCGGACTAGCCGGATCCTACGAGCAGTACTTC. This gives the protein CASSSGLAGSYEQYF.

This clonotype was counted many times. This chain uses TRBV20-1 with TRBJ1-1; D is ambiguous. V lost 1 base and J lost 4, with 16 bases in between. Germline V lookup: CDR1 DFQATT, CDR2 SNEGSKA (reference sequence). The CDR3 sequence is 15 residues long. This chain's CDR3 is CSARVLGRVGTEAFF. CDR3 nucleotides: TGCAGTGCTAGAGTTTTGGGCCGAGTGGGCACTGAAGCTTTCTTT.

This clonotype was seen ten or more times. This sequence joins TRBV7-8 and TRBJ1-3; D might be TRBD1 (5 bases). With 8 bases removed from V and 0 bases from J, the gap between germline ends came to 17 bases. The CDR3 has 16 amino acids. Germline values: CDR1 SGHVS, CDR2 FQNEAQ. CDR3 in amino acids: CASSSQGRISGNTIYF. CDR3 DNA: TGTGCCAGCTCTAGCCAGGGCAGGATCTCTGGAAACACCATATATTTT.

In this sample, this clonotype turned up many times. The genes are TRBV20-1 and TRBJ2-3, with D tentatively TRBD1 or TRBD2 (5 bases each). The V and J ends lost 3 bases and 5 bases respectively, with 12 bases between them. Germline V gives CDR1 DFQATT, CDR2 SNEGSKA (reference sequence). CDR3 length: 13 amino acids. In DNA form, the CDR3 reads TGCAGTGCTAGGAGGGGCTCCGGAGATACGCAGTATTTT. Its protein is CSARRGSGDTQYF.

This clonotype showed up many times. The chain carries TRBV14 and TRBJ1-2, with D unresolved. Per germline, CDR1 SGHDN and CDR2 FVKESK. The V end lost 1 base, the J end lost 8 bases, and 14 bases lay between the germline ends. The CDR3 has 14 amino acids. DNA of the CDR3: TGTGCCAGCAGCCAAGGGGATTCCGGGGAGGGCTACACCTTC. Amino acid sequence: CASSQGDSGEGYTF.

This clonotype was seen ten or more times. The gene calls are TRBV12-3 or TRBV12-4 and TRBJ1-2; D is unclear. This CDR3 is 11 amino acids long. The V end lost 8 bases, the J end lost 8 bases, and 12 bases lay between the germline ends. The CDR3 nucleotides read TGTGCCAGCGGGGTCCCTGGCGGCTACACCTTC. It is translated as CASGVPGGYTF.

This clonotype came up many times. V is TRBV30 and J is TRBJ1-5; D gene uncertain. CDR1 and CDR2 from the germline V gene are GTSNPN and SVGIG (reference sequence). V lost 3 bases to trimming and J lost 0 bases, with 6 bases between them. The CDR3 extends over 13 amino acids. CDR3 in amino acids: CAWSGNSNQPQHF. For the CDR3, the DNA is TGTGCCTGGAGCGGGAATAGCAATCAGCCCCAGCATTTT.

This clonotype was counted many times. CDR3 nucleotide sequence: TGTGCCTGGAGTGGAAATAACTATGGCTACACCTTC. This sequence encodes CAWSGNNYGYTF. This chain connects TRBV30 to TRBJ1-2; D not certain. Germline assignment: CDR1 GTSNPN and CDR2 SVGIG (reference sequence). This CDR3 has 12 residues. V was trimmed by 1 base and J by 1 base, leaving 4 bases between them.

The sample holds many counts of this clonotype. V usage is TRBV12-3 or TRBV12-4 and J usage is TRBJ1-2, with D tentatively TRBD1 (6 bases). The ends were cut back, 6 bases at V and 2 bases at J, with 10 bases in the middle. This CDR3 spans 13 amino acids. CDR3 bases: TGTGCCAGCAGCAACACAGGGAACTATGGCTACACCTTC. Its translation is CASSNTGNYGYTF.

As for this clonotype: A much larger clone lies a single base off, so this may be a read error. Here the CDR3 DNA reads TGCAGTGCTAGTCGGGCCTTGGGGACAGATACGCATTATTTT. Amino acids: CSASRALGTDTHYF. This chain links TRBV20-1 with TRBJ2-3, with TRBD1 matching 7 bases. CDR1 and CDR2 (germline): DFQATT, SNEGSKA (reference sequence). This CDR3 spans 14 amino acids.

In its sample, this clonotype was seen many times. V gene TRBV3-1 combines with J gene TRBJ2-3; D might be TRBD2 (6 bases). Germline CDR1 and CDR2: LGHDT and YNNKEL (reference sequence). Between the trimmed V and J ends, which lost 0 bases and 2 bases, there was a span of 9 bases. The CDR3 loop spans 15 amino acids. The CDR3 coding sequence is TGTGCCAGCAGCCAAGAACTAGCCAACACAGATACGCAGTATTTT. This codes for CASSQELANTDTQYF.